The 25 T cell receptor beta chains given below trace back to one sample, sequenced in a study of blood T cell repertoires in COVID-19. Measured with immunoSEQ multiplex PCR; TCRdb has only the in-frame clones, and not every one. The sample comprises hundreds of thousands of clones, about 85% of which are singletons, and just under 20% rests with the top ten. Sequenced material: peripheral blood. Receptors were obtained from a man aged 30 to 39 with active or convalescent COVID-19.

This CDR3 reads CATSDREDQPQHF. The CDR3 bases are TGTGCCACCAGTGACAGGGAAGATCAGCCCCAGCATTTT. This chain uses TRBV19 with TRBJ1-5; 7 bases match TRBD1. Looked up from germline, CDR1 is LNHDA and CDR2 is SQIVND (reference sequence). CDR3 length: 13 residues. Trimming cost V 10 bases and J 5 bases; bases outside gene matches: 8.

The chain has TRBV19 and TRBJ2-3; TRBD2 agrees at 7 bases. Unmatched junction bases numbered 4, after V lost 1 base and J lost 3 bases. Germline V gene sequence: CDR1 LNHDA, CDR2 SQIVND (reference sequence). The CDR3 contains 15 residues. As DNA, the CDR3 is TGTGCCAGTAGTATAGGCGGGAGTAGGACAGATACGCAGTATTTT. It codes for CASSIGGSRTDTQYF. Full variable domain (rest looked up from reference TRBV19 and TRBJ2-3): DGGITQSPKYLFRKEGQNVTLSCEQNLNHDAMYWYRQDPGQGLRLIYYSQIVNDFQKGDIAEGYSVSREKKESFPLTVTSAQKNPTAFYLCASSIGGSRTDTQYFGPGTRLTVL.

This sequence joins TRBV15 and TRBJ2-7, with D perhaps matching TRBD2 (6 bases). Trimming pared 5 bases from V and 2 bases from J, leaving 16 bases between. The CDR3 has 15 residues. The V gene's germline CDR1 is LNHNV and CDR2 YYDKDF (reference sequence). The CDR3 loop is CATSQWDLPPYEQYF. In nucleotides, the CDR3 is TGTGCCACCAGCCAATGGGACTTACCTCCCTACGAGCAGTACTTC.

The J gene is TRBJ2-3, the V gene TRBV30, with 14 bases identical to TRBD2. V dropped 3 bases and J dropped 2; count of bases not matched to a gene: 7. The CDR3 covers 17 residues. Germline assignment: CDR1 GTSNPN and CDR2 SVGIG (reference sequence). The CDR3 DNA is TGTGCCTGGAGCCTCGGACTAGCGGGGGGCCTCACAGATACGCAGTATTTT. This codes for CAWSLGLAGGLTDTQYF.

The V and J genes are TRBV29-1 and TRBJ1-1; possible D gene TRBD1, 5 bases. Looked up from germline, CDR1 is SQVTM and CDR2 is ANQGSEA. This CDR3 spans 11 amino acids. V lost 5 bases and J 7 bases, leaving 11 bases between the germline ends. CDR3 DNA: TGCAGCGTTCTTAGGGGAGGTGAAGCTTTCTTT. It codes for CSVLRGGEAFF.

The chain links TRBV5-1 to TRBJ2-3; D not resolved. This CDR3 spans 13 amino acids. From germline, CDR1 is SGHRS and CDR2 YFSETQ. V shed 0 bases and J shed 6 bases, with 8 bases lying between them. CDR3 nucleotides: TGCGCCAGCAGCTTGGAGAGATGGGATACGCAGTATTTT. It encodes CASSLERWDTQYF.

The chain uses TRBV24-1 and TRBJ1-2; 7 bases fit TRBD1. CDR1 is KGHDR and CDR2 is SFDVKD in the germline V gene. The CDR3 sequence is 13 residues long. The trim removed 4 bases at V and 8 bases at J, leaving 6 bases unmatched. CDR3 coding DNA: TGTGCCACCAGTGAACGACAGGGTGGCGGCTACACCTTC. Protein: CATSERQGGGYTF.

The rearrangement uses TRBV9 and TRBJ2-7; D is unclear. Trimming took 4 bases from V and 6 from J, leaving 20 bases between them. CDR1 SGDLS and CDR2 YYNGEE come from the germline V gene. The CDR3 totals 15 residues. This CDR3 is CASSRTHGSLGEQYF. In DNA form, the CDR3 reads TGTGCCAGCAGCCGAACCCACGGGTCGCTCGGCGAGCAGTACTTC.

In nucleotides, the CDR3 is TGTGCCATCAGTGGAGGGCAGTACGAGCAGTACTTC. The encoded protein is CAISGGQYEQYF. The chain recombines TRBV10-3 with TRBJ2-7, with D possibly being TRBD2 (5 bases). V lost 4 bases and J 4 bases, leaving 8 bases between the germline ends. The CDR3 covers 12 residues. CDR1 is ENHRY and CDR2 is SYGVKD in the germline V gene.

The rearrangement links TRBV28 to TRBJ1-5; D remains ambiguous. The germline CDR1 and CDR2 sequences are MDHEN and SYDVKM. This CDR3 has 15 residues. V was clipped by 9 bases and J by 6 bases, with 21 bases between them. The CDR3 loop reads CASLLRGFGLQPQHF. CDR3 DNA: TGTGCCAGTTTACTCCGGGGATTCGGTCTTCAGCCCCAGCATTTT. Full variable domain (missing parts from reference TRBV28 and TRBJ1-5): DVKVTQSSRYLVKRTGEKVFLECVQDMDHENMFWYRQDPGLGLRLIYFSYDVKMKEKGDIPEGYSVSREKKERFSLILESASTNQTSMYLCASLLRGFGLQPQHFGDGTRLSIL.

The chain combines TRBV28 with TRBJ2-1, with a tentative D call TRBD1 (5 bases). The germline V gene has CDR1 MDHEN and CDR2 SYDVKM. The CDR3 has 13 amino acids. The CDR3 sequence: CAGPRAAYNEQFF. In DNA form, the CDR3 reads TGTGCTGGACCCAGGGCAGCCTACAATGAGCAGTTCTTC.

The V call is TRBV4-2, the J call TRBJ1-2; TRBD1 matches at 7 bases. V shed 4 bases and J 4 bases; nucleotides not matched to a gene: 27. Per the germline V gene, CDR1 is LGHNA and CDR2 is YNFKEQ. The CDR3 covers 21 residues. The CDR3 protein is CASSRYRQKQGTAANLYGYTF. The CDR3 DNA is TGTGCCAGCAGCCGATACCGACAAAAACAGGGGACCGCGGCCAACCTCTATGGCTACACCTTC.

This chain connects TRBV5-4 to TRBJ2-5; D remains ambiguous. CDR1 is SGHNT, CDR2 YYREEE, per germline (reference sequence). The CDR3 length is 14 residues. Trimming took 6 bases from V and 2 from J, leaving 14 bases between them. This CDR3 is CASNVLGVQETQYF. CDR3 in DNA: TGTGCCAGCAATGTTCTCGGAGTTCAAGAGACCCAGTACTTC.

This chain connects TRBV13 to TRBJ2-5, with 7 bases matching TRBD1. The CDR3 length is 13 residues. Germline V gene data show CDR1 as PRHDT and CDR2 as FYEKMQ (reference sequence). J lost 2 bases, V lost 6 bases, and 3 bases had no gene match. The DNA for the CDR3 is TGTGCCAGCAGGAGCAGGGGGCAAGAGACCCAGTACTTC. It encodes CASRSRGQETQYF.

CDR3 nucleotides: TGTGCCAGCAGCTTAATATCCCCTCCACGACAGGGATCTAACTATGGCTACACCTTC. It yields the protein CASSLISPPRQGSNYGYTF. This chain uses TRBV7-8 with TRBJ1-2; 7 bases fit TRBD1. The CDR3 consists of 19 residues. The V and J ends lost 2 bases and 0 bases, in that order; junction bases with no gene match: 15. Germline CDR1 and CDR2: SGHVS and FQNEAQ. The variable domain in full, completed from reference TRBV7-8 and TRBJ1-2, reads GAGVSQSPRYKVAKRGQDVALRCDPISGHVSLFWYQQALGQGPEFLTYFQNEAQLDKSGLPSDRFFAERPEGSVSTLKIQRTQQEDSAVYLCASSLISPPRQGSNYGYTFGSGTRLTVV.

CDR3 nucleotide sequence: TGCGCCAGCAGCCAAGACCAGGGGCCGGATGGCTACACCTTC. Protein product: CASSQDQGPDGYTF. The J gene is TRBJ1-2, the V gene TRBV4-3; TRBD1 might be the D (6 bases). Trimming removed 0 bases from V and 6 bases from J, with 11 bases in between. This CDR3 region has 14 residues. Germline V gives CDR1 LGHNA, CDR2 YSLEER.

CDR3 protein: CAWSKGHATDTQYF. CDR3 nucleotides: TGTGCCTGGAGTAAGGGGCATGCTACGGATACGCAGTATTTT. This chain uses TRBV30 with TRBJ2-3; D may be TRBD1 (5 bases). V dropped 2 bases and J dropped 6 bases, with 15 bases sitting between them. Germline CDR1 GTSNPN, CDR2 SVGIG (reference sequence). The CDR3 is made up of 14 amino acids.

This chain connects TRBV30 to TRBJ2-7, with unresolved D. V dropped 0 bases and J dropped 0 bases, with 12 bases sitting between them. The CDR3 runs to 15 residues. Germline V gives CDR1 GTSNPN, CDR2 SVGIG (reference sequence). The CDR3 sequence: CAWSVGRGLSYEQYF. The CDR3 nucleotides are TGTGCCTGGAGTGTAGGTCGCGGCCTCTCCTACGAGCAGTACTTC.

The rearrangement uses TRBV3-1 (or the pseudogene TRBV3-2) and TRBJ2-7; 8 nucleotides match TRBD1. CDR1 LGHDT and CDR2 YNNKEL come from the germline V gene (reference sequence). The CDR3 totals 14 residues. J lost 3 bases, V lost 4 bases, and 5 bases had no gene match. The CDR3 DNA reads as TGTGCCAGCAGCCCGGGACAGGCCAACTACGAGCAGTACTTC. Protein: CASSPGQANYEQYF.

The chain combines TRBV5-1 with TRBJ1-1; 7 nucleotides agree with TRBD1. There are 16 residues in the CDR3. Per the germline V gene, CDR1 is SGHRS and CDR2 is YFSETQ. Germline trimming cut 2 bases from V and 4 bases from J; bases unmatched to any gene: 11. Here the CDR3 reads CASSLGSTGRSTEAFF. The CDR3 DNA sequence: TGCGCCAGCAGCTTAGGATCGACAGGGCGATCCACTGAAGCTTTCTTT. Drawing the rest from reference TRBV5-1 and TRBJ1-1, the complete variable domain is KAGVTQTPRYLIKTRGQQVTLSCSPISGHRSVSWYQQTPGQGLQFLFEYFSETQRNKGNFPGRFSGRQFSNSRSEMNVSTLELGDSALYLCASSLGSTGRSTEAFFGQGTRLTVV.

V gene TRBV9 combines with J gene TRBJ2-3; possible D gene TRBD2, 5 bases. CDR1 and CDR2 from the germline V gene are SGDLS and YYNGEE. Trimming left V 0 bases short and J 4 bases short, with 12 bases between. The CDR3 is made up of 15 amino acids. The CDR3 sequence: CASSVGGLFADTQYF. The DNA of the CDR3 is TGTGCCAGCAGCGTAGGAGGGCTCTTCGCAGATACGCAGTATTTT.

Only one count was recorded for this clone. The chain has TRBV12-3 or TRBV12-4 and TRBJ1-1; tentative D call: TRBD1 (5 bases). The CDR3 extends over 13 amino acids. V shed 3 bases and J shed 3 bases, with 8 bases lying between them. The chain's CDR3 is CASSFTRDTEAFF. The CDR3 region has the DNA TGTGCCAGCAGTTTTACCAGGGACACTGAAGCTTTCTTT.

This clone was counted only a few times. V and J are TRBV6-6 and TRBJ2-5, with no clear D. This CDR3 has 15 residues. V lost 0 bases and J 5 bases, leaving 13 bases between the germline ends. The germline V gene encodes CDR1 MNHNY and CDR2 SVGAGI (reference sequence). CDR3 region: CASSYSSQRGETQYF. The CDR3 bases are TGTGCCAGCAGTTACTCGAGCCAGCGTGGGGAGACCCAGTACTTC.

The chain couples TRBV25-1 to TRBJ1-6; TRBD1 matches 10 bases. Germline V gives CDR1 MGHDK, CDR2 SYGVNS. This CDR3 has 16 amino acids. V gave up 6 bases and J gave up 7 bases; unmatched junction bases: 9. Here the CDR3 reads CASRGDRGLGNSPLHF. In nucleotides, the CDR3 is TGTGCCAGCAGGGGGGACAGGGGACTAGGAAATTCACCCCTCCACTTT.

The chain uses TRBV2 and TRBJ1-5, with 8 nucleotides matching TRBD1. V lost 6 bases to trimming and J lost 4 bases; unmatched junction nucleotides: 5. The germline gives CDR1 SNHLY, CDR2 FYNNEI. The CDR3 extends over 14 amino acids. The CDR3 DNA sequence: TGTGCCAGCAGCGTGGGACAGGTTAATCAGCCCCAGCATTTT. Protein: CASSVGQVNQPQHF.